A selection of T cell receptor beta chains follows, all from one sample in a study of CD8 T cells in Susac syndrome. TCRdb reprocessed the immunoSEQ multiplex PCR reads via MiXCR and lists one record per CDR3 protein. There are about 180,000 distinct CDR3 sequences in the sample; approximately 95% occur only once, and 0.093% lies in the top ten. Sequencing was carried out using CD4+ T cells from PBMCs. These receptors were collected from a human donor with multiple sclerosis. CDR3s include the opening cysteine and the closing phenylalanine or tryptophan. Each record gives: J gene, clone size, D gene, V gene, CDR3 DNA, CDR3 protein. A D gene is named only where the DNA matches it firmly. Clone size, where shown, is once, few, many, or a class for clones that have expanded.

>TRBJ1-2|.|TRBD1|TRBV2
TGTGCCAGCAGCGAGGGACAGGGTAATGGCTACACCTTC
CASSEGQGNGYTF
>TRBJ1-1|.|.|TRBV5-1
TGCGCCAGCAGCCCTGACAGACCTAACACTGAAGCTTTCTTT
CASSPDRPNTEAFF
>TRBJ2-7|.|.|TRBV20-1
TGCAGTGCTGGGACGGTCACCTACGAGCAGTACTTC
CSAGTVTYEQYF
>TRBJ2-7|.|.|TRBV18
TGTGCCAGCTCACCACCTGGAGTCAGGAGCTCCTACGAGCAGTACTTC
CASSPPGVRSSYEQYF
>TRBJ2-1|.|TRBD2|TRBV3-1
TGTGCCAGCAGCCAAGGCGGGGGGGCCTTATTCTTC
CASSQGGGALFF
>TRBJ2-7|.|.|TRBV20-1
TGCAGTGCCCGACCTCGCTACGAGCAGTACTTC
CSARPRYEQYF
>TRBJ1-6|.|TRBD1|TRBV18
TGTGCCAGCTCACCACGATCCCCCGGGACAGGTTCACCCCTCCACTTT
CASSPRSPGTGSPLHF
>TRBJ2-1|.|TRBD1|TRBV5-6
TGTGCCAGCAGCTTTTACAGGGGGACCTCCTACAATGAGCAGTTCTTC
CASSFYRGTSYNEQFF
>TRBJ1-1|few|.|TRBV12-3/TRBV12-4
TGTGCCAGCAGTTTTGGAAACACTGAAGCTTTCTTT
CASSFGNTEAFF
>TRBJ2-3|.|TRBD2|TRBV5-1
TGCGCCAGCAGCGTTACTAGCGTCCGCACAGATACGCAGTATTTT
CASSVTSVRTDTQYF
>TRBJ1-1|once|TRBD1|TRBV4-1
TGCGCCAGCAGCCAGGATGACAGGGGAGCTGGGAACACTGAAGCTTTCTTT
CASSQDDRGAGNTEAFF
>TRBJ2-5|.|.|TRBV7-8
TGTGCCAGCAGCCCCTGGCCAGGTCCGGAGACCCAGTACTTC
CASSPWPGPETQYF
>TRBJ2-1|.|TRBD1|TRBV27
TGTGCCAGCACTTCCCCGGCGGGGACAGGATACAATGAGCAGTTCTTC
CASTSPAGTGYNEQFF
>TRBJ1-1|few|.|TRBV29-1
TGCAGCGTTGGGATTTCCCACTTT
CSVGISHF
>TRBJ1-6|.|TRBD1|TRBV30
TGTGCCGCCAGGGGGCTAAGGGATTCACCCCTCCACTTT
CAARGLRDSPLHF
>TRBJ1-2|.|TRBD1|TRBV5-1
TGCGCCAGCAGCTTGGGACAGGGAGTCTGGTATGGCTACACCTTC
CASSLGQGVWYGYTF
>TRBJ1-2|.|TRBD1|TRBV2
TGTGCCAGCAGTGTAGGGACAGGCCGCTACACCTTC
CASSVGTGRYTF
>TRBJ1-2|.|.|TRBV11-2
TGTGCCAGCAGCTTAGCAGCTCTGAGTAACTATGGCTACACCTTC
CASSLAALSNYGYTF
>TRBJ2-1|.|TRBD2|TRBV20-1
TGCAGTGCTAGTAAGGGGACTAGGGGTTATGAGCAGTTCTTC
CSASKGTRGYEQFF
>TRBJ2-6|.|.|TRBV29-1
TGCAGCGTTGAAGACCCGGGTTACTCTGGGGCCAACGTCCTGACTTTC
CSVEDPGYSGANVLTF
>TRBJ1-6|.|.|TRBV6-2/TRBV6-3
TGTGCCAGCAGTTACACACCGGGACTGGGATTAAATTCACCCCTCCACTTT
CASSYTPGLGLNSPLHF
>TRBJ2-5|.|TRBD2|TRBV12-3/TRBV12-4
TGTGCCAGCACCCCCGGGTGGCTAGCGGGGGACGAGACCCAGTACTTC
CASTPGWLAGDETQYF
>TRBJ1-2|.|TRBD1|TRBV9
TGTGCCAGCAGCGTAGGGGCAGGGGGCGACTATGGCTACACCTTC
CASSVGAGGDYGYTF
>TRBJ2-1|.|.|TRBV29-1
TGCAGCGTTGAAAGAACGGGATCCACGGAGTTCTTC
CSVERTGSTEFF
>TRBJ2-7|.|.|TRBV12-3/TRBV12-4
TGTGCCAGCAGGGACCACAGGGAGTCCTCCTACGAGCAGTACTTC
CASRDHRESSYEQYF
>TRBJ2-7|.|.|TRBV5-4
TGTGCCAGCAGCGAGGACCCTTGGGGCTACGAGCAGTACTTC
CASSEDPWGYEQYF
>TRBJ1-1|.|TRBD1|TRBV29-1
TGCAGCGCCCGACAGGGTGGAATGGCTTTCTTT
CSARQGGMAFF
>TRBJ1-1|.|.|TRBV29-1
TGCAGCGTCACACACCCCGGTAACAGAGCCCCTGAAGCTTTCTTT
CSVTHPGNRAPEAFF
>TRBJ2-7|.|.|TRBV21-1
TGTGCCAGCAGCAAAGATACTTTGGGGTCCTACGAGCAGTACTTC
CASSKDTLGSYEQYF
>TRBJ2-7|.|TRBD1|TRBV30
TGTGCCTGGAGTAGCCTCGGAGGGACAGGTGCTACCTACGAGCAGTACTTC
CAWSSLGGTGATYEQYF
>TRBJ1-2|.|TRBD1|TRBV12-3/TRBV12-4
TGTGCCAGCAGTTCCTCAGGGGGCTCCTATGGCTACACCTTC
CASSSSGGSYGYTF
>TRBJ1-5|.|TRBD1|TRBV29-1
TGCAGCGTCGCCTTCGCGACAGGGGACAATCAGCCCCAGCATTTT
CSVAFATGDNQPQHF
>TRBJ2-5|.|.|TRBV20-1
TGCAGTGCTAGCCCCCTCGTGGGTGAGACCCAGTACTTC
CSASPLVGETQYF
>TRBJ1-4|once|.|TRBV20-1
TGCAGTGCCCACCAGGCAGGGGAAAAACTGTTTTTT
CSAHQAGEKLFF
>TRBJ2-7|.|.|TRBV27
TGTGCCAGCAGTTTGGGGGACACTCTCTACGAGCAGTACTTC
CASSLGDTLYEQYF
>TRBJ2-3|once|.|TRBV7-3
TGTGCCAGCAGCTTATCAAGGGCAGATACGCAGTATTTT
CASSLSRADTQYF
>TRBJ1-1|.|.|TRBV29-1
TGCAGCGTTAACTACAGGGCACTGAGCACTGAAGCTTTCTTT
CSVNYRALSTEAFF
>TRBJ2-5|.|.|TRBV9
TGTGCCAGCAGCGTCGGCCAGGGCAACCAAGAGACCCAGTACTTC
CASSVGQGNQETQYF
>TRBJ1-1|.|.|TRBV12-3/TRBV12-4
TGTGCCAGCAGTTTTGGAGTTATGAACACTGAAGCTTTCTTT
CASSFGVMNTEAFF
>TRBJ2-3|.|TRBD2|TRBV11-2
TGTGCCAGCAGCTTATGGGGCGGGGGAACAGATACGCAGTATTTT
CASSLWGGGTDTQYF
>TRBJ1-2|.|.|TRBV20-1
TGCAGTGCTAGAGCTATTACCCGGGGACTAGTCTATGGCTACACCTTC
CSARAITRGLVYGYTF
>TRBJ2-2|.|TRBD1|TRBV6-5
TGTGCCAGCAGTCACAGGACAGGGGTTTCCGCCGGGGAGCTGTTTTTT
CASSHRTGVSAGELFF
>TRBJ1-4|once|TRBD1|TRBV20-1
TGCAGTGCTACCGGGACAGGGGGTGAAAAACTGTTTTTT
CSATGTGGEKLFF
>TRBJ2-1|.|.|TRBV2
TGTGCCAGCAGGGTGGACCGTCTCTCCTACAATGAGCAGTTCTTC
CASRVDRLSYNEQFF
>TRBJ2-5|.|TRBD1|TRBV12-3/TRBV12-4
TGTGCCAGCAGTCCCTGGGGACAGGGGCCCGACTTC
CASSPWGQGPDF
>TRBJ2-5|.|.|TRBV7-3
TGTGCCAGCAGCCCCGTGGGGTTTGGGGAGACCCAGTACTTC
CASSPVGFGETQYF
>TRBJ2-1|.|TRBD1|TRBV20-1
TGCAGTGCTAGAGCCCGGGACAGGGGATTCAATGAGCAGTTCTTC
CSARARDRGFNEQFF
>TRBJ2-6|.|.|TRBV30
TGTGCCTGGAGTGTAAGCAGCTCTGGGGCCAACGTCCTGACTTTC
CAWSVSSSGANVLTF
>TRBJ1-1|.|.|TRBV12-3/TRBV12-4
TGTGCCAGCAGTCGCGGAGTTTGGACCTCGTACACTGAAGCTTTCTTT
CASSRGVWTSYTEAFF
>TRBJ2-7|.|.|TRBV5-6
TGTGCCAGCAGTGCGACAGGACTAGGATACGAGCAGTACTTC
CASSATGLGYEQYF
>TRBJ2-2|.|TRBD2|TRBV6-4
TGTGCCACGAACATCAGCGGGGCTAAGAACACCGGGGAGCTGTTTTTT
CATNISGAKNTGELFF
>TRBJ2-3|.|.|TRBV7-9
TGTGCCAGCACCGGGATGTCGTATGTTCGGTATTTT
CASTGMSYVRYF
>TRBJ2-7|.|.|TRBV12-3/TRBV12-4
TGTGCCAGCAGCCTGACAGGTATCTTTTACGAGCAGTACTTC
CASSLTGIFYEQYF